What follows are 7 T cell receptor beta chains derived from one specimen sequenced in a study of cytomegalovirus exposure and HLA in healthy donors. The PCR used 60 Vbeta and 13 Jbeta primers. Clones were read by immunoSEQ multiplex PCR, and TCRdb kept only the in-frame ones, dropping some. The sample consists of 180,000 or so clones, around four fifths of them appearing once. The sequencing sample was made of PBMCs. All receptors derive from a woman aged 55 to 70 in good health and CMV-seropositive.

V gene TRBV7-8 combines with J gene TRBJ2-7; no reliable D call. The CDR3 is 12 amino acids. Germline V CDR1 and CDR2: SGHVS, FQNEAQ. Trimming left V 4 bases short and J 3 bases short, with 7 bases between. Written as DNA, the CDR3 is TGTGCCAGCAGCTCGAACAACTACGAGCAGTACTTC. Translating gives CASSSNNYEQYF.

The gene calls are TRBV30 and TRBJ1-2; TRBD1 might be the D (6 bases). The CDR3 has 11 residues. Trimming shortened V by 3 bases and J by 8 bases, and 10 bases separated the two germline ends. CDR1 GTSNPN and CDR2 SVGIG come from the germline V gene (reference sequence). In nucleotides, the CDR3 is TGTGCCTGGAGGGGGGCAAAGGGCTACACCTTC. It yields the protein CAWRGAKGYTF.

The rearrangement joins TRBV5-1 to TRBJ2-3, with D maybe TRBD1 (6 bases). Germline assignment: CDR1 SGHRS and CDR2 YFSETQ. The CDR3 has 15 residues. V was shortened by 2 bases and J by 4 bases, with 14 bases between the two germline ends. Here the CDR3 reads CASSLTGLPSDTQYF. The CDR3 nucleotides are TGCGCCAGCAGCTTAACAGGGCTGCCGTCAGATACGCAGTATTTT.

The rearrangement links TRBV2 to TRBJ2-3, with D unresolved. Germline V gene lookup returns CDR1 SNHLY and CDR2 FYNNEI. The V gene lost 7 bases and the J gene lost 7 bases, with 18 bases spanning the gap. The CDR3 spans 14 residues. The CDR3, as DNA: TGTGCCAGCATGTCTCCAGGAAGAAGCTATACGCAGTATTTT. Amino acid sequence: CASMSPGRSYTQYF.

The V and J genes are TRBV9 and TRBJ2-6, with TRBD2 as a possible D gene (6 bases). The CDR3 totals 18 residues. Germline CDR1 reads SGDLS; CDR2 reads YYNGEE. Trimming stripped 4 bases from V and 0 bases from J, with 17 bases between. The CDR3 coding sequence is TGTGCCAGCAGCCCCCGGGGGAGCGGCTACTCTGGGGCCAACGTCCTGACTTTC. Amino acids: CASSPRGSGYSGANVLTF.

This chain connects TRBV7-6 to TRBJ2-2, with D possibly being TRBD1 (7 bases). Germline V gives CDR1 SGHVS, CDR2 FNYEAQ. V dropped 5 bases and J dropped 5 bases, with 15 bases sitting between them. The CDR3 is 15 residues long. This chain's CDR3 is CASSQGGSTTGELFF. The CDR3 coding sequence is TGTGCCAGCAGCCAGGGGGGAAGTACGACCGGGGAGCTGTTTTTT.

CDR3 residues: CSGREGPNTGELFF. The CDR3 coding sequence is TGCAGCGGAAGGGAGGGGCCGAACACCGGGGAGCTGTTTTTT. The chain couples TRBV29-1 to TRBJ2-2, with 7 bases matching TRBD2. The CDR3 length is 14 residues. Germline V CDR1 and CDR2: SQVTM, ANQGSEA. V was clipped by 7 bases and J by 0 bases; unmatched bases: 5.